The rows below give T cell receptor beta chains drawn from one sample of a study of T-cell reconstitution after alpha-beta-depleted transplantation in children. In TCRdb, the PCR reads were re-called with MiXCR into one record per CDR3 protein. The sample records hundreds of thousands of distinct CDR3 sequences, around 17% being singletons. The specimen comprised PBMCs from the stem cell graft donor, sampled from the stem cell graft. Receptors were obtained from a human donor who donated a stem cell graft to a child with acute myeloid leukemia. CDR3s include the opening cysteine and the closing phenylalanine or tryptophan. A D gene is named only where the DNA matches it firmly. Clone size is given for some rows only: seen once, a few or many times, or a class if the clone is expanded.

CDR3nt: TGTGCCAGCAGTTTACCTTCGGGGGGCGACTACAATGAGCAGTTCTTC
CDR3aa: CASSLPSGGDYNEQFF
abundance: few
d_gene: -
j_gene: TRBJ2-1
v_gene: TRBV12-3/TRBV12-4

CDR3nt: TGTGCCAGCAGCTTAGGTGGTCGTGAAGGGCCTAAAGAAGGCTACACCTTC
CDR3aa: CASSLGGREGPKEGYTF
abundance: few
d_gene: -
j_gene: TRBJ1-2
v_gene: TRBV7-9

CDR3nt: TGCGCCAGCAGCTTGGAGGGACAGCTCTATGGCTACACCTTC
CDR3aa: CASSLEGQLYGYTF
abundance: -
d_gene: TRBD1
j_gene: TRBJ1-2
v_gene: TRBV5-1

CDR3nt: TGTGCCAGCAGTCCCGACAGGGGAGGGCCGAGCACAGATACGCAGTATTTT
CDR3aa: CASSPDRGGPSTDTQYF
abundance: -
d_gene: -
j_gene: TRBJ2-3
v_gene: TRBV27

CDR3nt: TGTGCCACCAGTGACGTCCGGGCAGCCTCTGGGGCCAACGTCCTGACTTTC
CDR3aa: CATSDVRAASGANVLTF
abundance: -
d_gene: -
j_gene: TRBJ2-6
v_gene: TRBV24-1

CDR3nt: TGTGCCAGCAGTCCCGCTGCTACAGATTCGAACACTGAAGCTTTCTTT
CDR3aa: CASSPAATDSNTEAFF
abundance: -
d_gene: -
j_gene: TRBJ1-1
v_gene: TRBV6-5

CDR3nt: TGTGCCAGCAGTCTTACCCAGGGATCAGTAAATTCACCCCTCCACTTT
CDR3aa: CASSLTQGSVNSPLHF
abundance: few
d_gene: -
j_gene: TRBJ1-6
v_gene: TRBV7-2

CDR3nt: TGTGCCAGCAGTCCAGTTCAGGGGCTAGCTTATGGCTACACCTTC
CDR3aa: CASSPVQGLAYGYTF
abundance: -
d_gene: -
j_gene: TRBJ1-2
v_gene: TRBV12-3/TRBV12-4

CDR3nt: TGCAGTGCTAGAGATTCGAGGGGGACTGAAGAGACCCAGTACTTC
CDR3aa: CSARDSRGTEETQYF
abundance: -
d_gene: -
j_gene: TRBJ2-5
v_gene: TRBV20-1

CDR3nt: TGTGCCAGCAGCTTGAATAAAGAGAGTCACCGGACAGGGGATTTTGGGGCCAACGTCCTGACTTTC
CDR3aa: CASSLNKESHRTGDFGANVLTF
abundance: once
d_gene: TRBD1
j_gene: TRBJ2-6
v_gene: TRBV5-4

CDR3nt: TGTGCCAGCAGTCCCTACTACAGGGGGCTCCCCTACAATGAGCAGTTCTTC
CDR3aa: CASSPYYRGLPYNEQFF
abundance: many
d_gene: TRBD1
j_gene: TRBJ2-1
v_gene: TRBV27

CDR3nt: TGTGCCAGCAGGAACAGGGACTTTCTCTTAGATACGCAGTATTTT
CDR3aa: CASRNRDFLLDTQYF
abundance: -
d_gene: -
j_gene: TRBJ2-3
v_gene: TRBV5-6

CDR3nt: TGTGCCAGCAGTGATAGGGGGGTCGTCGAGACCCAGTACTTC
CDR3aa: CASSDRGVVETQYF
abundance: -
d_gene: -
j_gene: TRBJ2-5
v_gene: TRBV25-1

CDR3nt: TGCAGCGTAGGGACAGGCCCAGGTCAGCCCCAGCATTTT
CDR3aa: CSVGTGPGQPQHF
abundance: many
d_gene: TRBD1
j_gene: TRBJ1-5
v_gene: TRBV29-1

CDR3nt: TGTGCCAGCAGAGACACGATGAACACTGAAGCTTTCTTT
CDR3aa: CASRDTMNTEAFF
abundance: many
d_gene: -
j_gene: TRBJ1-1
v_gene: TRBV6-1

CDR3nt: TGTGCCAGCAGCTTAAACCGCGGGGGTTACAATGAGCAGTTCTTC
CDR3aa: CASSLNRGGYNEQFF
abundance: many
d_gene: TRBD2
j_gene: TRBJ2-1
v_gene: TRBV7-2

CDR3nt: TGTGTCAGCAGCTTAGGCCTTGGGAGGAGCTCCTACAATGAGCAGTTCTTC
CDR3aa: CVSSLGLGRSSYNEQFF
abundance: -
d_gene: -
j_gene: TRBJ2-1
v_gene: TRBV13

CDR3nt: TGTGCCAGCAGTTCCGATACAGGGGGACGGGAGAACACTGAAGCTTTCTTT
CDR3aa: CASSSDTGGRENTEAFF
abundance: -
d_gene: TRBD1
j_gene: TRBJ1-1
v_gene: TRBV12-3/TRBV12-4

CDR3nt: TGCGCCAGCAGCTTTAGACAGGTGCAAGAGACCCAGTACTTC
CDR3aa: CASSFRQVQETQYF
abundance: few
d_gene: -
j_gene: TRBJ2-5
v_gene: TRBV5-1

CDR3nt: TGTGCCAGCATGGAGGGGCTGTCCCACGAGCAGTACTTC
CDR3aa: CASMEGLSHEQYF
abundance: -
d_gene: -
j_gene: TRBJ2-7
v_gene: TRBV2

CDR3nt: TGCAGTGCGGTCGGGACTAGCGGGGTGGAGACCCAGTACTTC
CDR3aa: CSAVGTSGVETQYF
abundance: many
d_gene: TRBD2
j_gene: TRBJ2-5
v_gene: TRBV20-1

CDR3nt: TGCGCCAGCAGCACAGGACAGGGGGGGGCCAATCAGCCCCAGCATTTT
CDR3aa: CASSTGQGGANQPQHF
abundance: once
d_gene: TRBD1
j_gene: TRBJ1-5
v_gene: TRBV5-1

CDR3nt: TGTGCCAGCAGCTTCCAAGGGGGAGGCTCACCCCTCCACTTT
CDR3aa: CASSFQGGGSPLHF
abundance: many
d_gene: -
j_gene: TRBJ1-6
v_gene: TRBV5-6

CDR3nt: TGTGCCAGCAGTTACAGGGGGACTTTGGGGAATGAGCAGTTCTTC
CDR3aa: CASSYRGTLGNEQFF
abundance: few
d_gene: -
j_gene: TRBJ2-1
v_gene: TRBV6-2/TRBV6-3

CDR3nt: TGTGCCAGCAGTGCCCCGGGAAATGAAAAACTGTTTTTT
CDR3aa: CASSAPGNEKLFF
abundance: few
d_gene: -
j_gene: TRBJ1-4
v_gene: TRBV25-1

CDR3nt: TGTGCCAGCAGCTTATGGCTAGCGGAGCTAGCCAAAAACATTCAGTACTTC
CDR3aa: CASSLWLAELAKNIQYF
abundance: few
d_gene: TRBD2
j_gene: TRBJ2-4
v_gene: TRBV7-2

CDR3nt: TGTGCCAGCAGCTTCGCGGGGGCCGCTATCGAAAAACTGTTTTTT
CDR3aa: CASSFAGAAIEKLFF
abundance: -
d_gene: -
j_gene: TRBJ1-4
v_gene: TRBV7-2

CDR3nt: TGTGCCAGCAGTTTAGCTCAGGCAGACCTGAATGAAAAACTGTTTTTT
CDR3aa: CASSLAQADLNEKLFF
abundance: few
d_gene: -
j_gene: TRBJ1-4
v_gene: TRBV12-3/TRBV12-4

CDR3nt: TGCGCCAGCAGGCTAGCGGGGGTTGGAGATACGCAGTATTTT
CDR3aa: CASRLAGVGDTQYF
abundance: few
d_gene: TRBD2
j_gene: TRBJ2-3
v_gene: TRBV5-1

CDR3nt: TGCGCCAGCAGCTTATTAGGTGGACAGGGCAATTCACCCCTCCACTTT
CDR3aa: CASSLLGGQGNSPLHF
abundance: -
d_gene: TRBD1
j_gene: TRBJ1-6
v_gene: TRBV5-1

CDR3nt: TGCGCCAGCAGATTGGACACCGGTGGCAATCAGCCCCAGCATTTT
CDR3aa: CASRLDTGGNQPQHF
abundance: -
d_gene: -
j_gene: TRBJ1-5
v_gene: TRBV5-1

CDR3nt: TGTGCCAGCAGCTTGGTCAAGAACGAGCAGTACTTC
CDR3aa: CASSLVKNEQYF
abundance: many
d_gene: -
j_gene: TRBJ2-7
v_gene: TRBV5-6

CDR3nt: TGCAGTGCCCCGCCGGGGGCCGGTCGGCAAGAGACCCAGTACTTC
CDR3aa: CSAPPGAGRQETQYF
abundance: many
d_gene: -
j_gene: TRBJ2-5
v_gene: TRBV20-1

CDR3nt: TGCAGTGTTTCAAGTGGCGGGGGGACAGATACGCAGTATTTT
CDR3aa: CSVSSGGGTDTQYF
abundance: -
d_gene: TRBD2
j_gene: TRBJ2-3
v_gene: TRBV20-1

CDR3nt: TGTGCCAGCAGCGTAGAAGGTCAGAACAAAAACATTCAGTACTTC
CDR3aa: CASSVEGQNKNIQYF
abundance: many
d_gene: -
j_gene: TRBJ2-4
v_gene: TRBV9

CDR3nt: TGTGCCAGCAGTGAATCCTCTTTTGATGGCTACACCTTC
CDR3aa: CASSESSFDGYTF
abundance: few
d_gene: -
j_gene: TRBJ1-2
v_gene: TRBV25-1

CDR3nt: TGCAGTGCTACATTACTAGCGGGGGCGGAGACCCAGTACTTC
CDR3aa: CSATLLAGAETQYF
abundance: many
d_gene: TRBD2
j_gene: TRBJ2-5
v_gene: TRBV20-1

CDR3nt: TGTGCCACCAGTCGAACAGGCGATAAATACTATGGCTACACCTTC
CDR3aa: CATSRTGDKYYGYTF
abundance: few
d_gene: -
j_gene: TRBJ1-2
v_gene: TRBV24-1

CDR3nt: TGTGCCAGCAGCTCCCGGGACAGGGTTGTAGGCACTGAAGCTTTCTTT
CDR3aa: CASSSRDRVVGTEAFF
abundance: -
d_gene: TRBD1
j_gene: TRBJ1-1
v_gene: TRBV3-1

CDR3nt: TGTGCCAGCACCACCTCGCCTGGCGAGCAGTACTTC
CDR3aa: CASTTSPGEQYF
abundance: many
d_gene: -
j_gene: TRBJ2-7
v_gene: TRBV12-3/TRBV12-4

CDR3nt: TGTGCCAGCAGCCCAGAAACGGGTGGTCAAGAGACCCAGTACTTC
CDR3aa: CASSPETGGQETQYF
abundance: many
d_gene: -
j_gene: TRBJ2-5
v_gene: TRBV7-6

CDR3nt: TGTGCCACCAGTGACCAGTGGGAGAGGGAGACCCAGTACTTC
CDR3aa: CATSDQWERETQYF
abundance: -
d_gene: -
j_gene: TRBJ2-5
v_gene: TRBV24-1

CDR3nt: TGTGCCAGCAGCCGACAGGCGAGCTATGGCTACACCTTC
CDR3aa: CASSRQASYGYTF
abundance: -
d_gene: -
j_gene: TRBJ1-2
v_gene: TRBV11-2

CDR3nt: TGTGCCAGCAGCCAAGACGGAGGGGGGGGCCGCAATAAGCAGTTCTTC
CDR3aa: CASSQDGGGGRNKQFF
abundance: once
d_gene: -
j_gene: TRBJ2-1
v_gene: TRBV14

CDR3nt: TGTGCCAGCAGCTTTGGGGACAGGCGAGAAGAAAAACTGTTTTTT
CDR3aa: CASSFGDRREEKLFF
abundance: many
d_gene: TRBD1
j_gene: TRBJ1-4
v_gene: TRBV7-9

CDR3nt: TGTGCCATCAGTGAGTCGGACAGGTTGAATCAGCCCCAGCATTTT
CDR3aa: CAISESDRLNQPQHF
abundance: few
d_gene: TRBD1
j_gene: TRBJ1-5
v_gene: TRBV10-3